One TCR beta chain is described in this entry. This clonotype turned up a few times. The antigen this receptor binds is unknown. No much larger clone exists at a distance of one base, and base qualities are not known. This sample is drawn from a study of T cells after yellow fever vaccination (dated by TCRdb to the late 2010s). Study-level background: Libraries from fractions with low cell numbers were prepared with the SMART-Seq v4 Ultra Low Input RNA kit. To follow T-cell clones before and after primary and booster YFV17D yellow fever vaccination, bulk TCR alpha and beta repertoires were sequenced over time. Two healthy male donors, one aged 18 to 30 and one aged 30 to 40 years, were included in the cohort. Blood samples were taken at several timepoints before and after primary and secondary immunization, and bulk PBMC replicates and cell subsets were isolated.

On the study overall, not on this receptor specifically: A small share of clonotypes occurred in both CD4 and CD8 compartments, likely arising from convergent recombination. The study included only two donors, which limits how far the findings can be generalized. Most clones expanded after primary vaccination (almost 98% of CD4 and 88% of CD8) were re-detected after the booster, suggesting that broad memory maintenance occurred. The secondary T-cell response was found to be weaker but faster than the primary response, with a peak reached on day 5 rather than on day 15. Because abundant contaminating clonotypes from the bulk population could be contained in FACS-sorted repertoires, computational filtering was required.

TCR cDNA was synthesized by 5'RACE template switching, through which a universal primer site and unique molecular identifiers were introduced. Priming for cDNA synthesis came from both the TCR alpha and TCR beta constant segments. Two PCR steps were used to amplify libraries, with sample barcodes and sequencing adapters being added in the second step. Sequencing of the libraries was done on either Illumina HiSeq 2500 (2x100 bp) or NovaSeq (2x150 bp). For the original study's pipeline: MIGEC handled demultiplexing of reads and collapsing into UMI consensus sequences, while MiXCR performed V(D)J alignment. Vaccine-responding clonotypes were identified with edgeR using replicate PBMC samples, with FDR below 0.01 and a log2 fold change above 5 up to day 15 being required. Bulk clonotypes were assigned CD4 or CD8 identity according to which sequenced CD4 or CD8 repertoire held them at higher abundance. TCRdb reanalyzed the raw reads on its own, using fastp at Q25 for trimming and MiXCR for clone calling, and kept in-frame beta chains. Every CDR3 protein is listed once, alongside the most common genes and DNA of its rows. These V and J calls derive from TCRdb rather than the authors' analysis. The sample table records about 550,000 distinct CDR3 sequences; about 19% of these occur just once. Around an eighth of the sample goes to the ten largest clones.

Trimming costs V 7 bases and J 3 bases, and their ends lie 16 bases apart. Inclusive of the bounding cysteine and phenylalanine, the CDR3 is 14 residues long. Just CDR3 DNA is preserved here, 42 bases in frame from base 1. The germline V gene sets CDR1 to SQVTM and CDR2 to ANQGSEA. The treatment or condition label, read with the paper, signifies: live attenuated yellow fever vaccine strain. Two biological replicates of bulk PBMCs were collected at each blood-draw timepoint. A standard Ficoll-Paque protocol was used to isolate PBMCs from peripheral blood. TriZol was used to extract RNA from bulk PBMCs, from CD4 and CD8 fractions, and from dextramer-positive and dextramer-negative fractions.

The chain employs TRBV29-1 and TRBJ1-5; the D gene is perhaps TRBD1, from 5 matching bases. The TCR comes from a man aged 30 to 45 who received the YFV17D yellow fever vaccine. The input for sequencing was PBMCs, taken 15 days after the yellow fever booster vaccination. The nucleotide sequence is given as TGCAGCGCGGGGGGGACGGATATCAATCAGCCCCAGCATTTT. This gives the protein CSAGGTDINQPQHF. With the rest looked up from the reference TRBV29-1 and TRBJ1-5 genes rather than sequenced, the full variable domain is SAVISQKPSRDICQRGTSLTIQCQVDSQVTMMFWYRQQPGQSLTLIATANQGSEATYESGFVIDKFPISRPNLTFSTLTVSNMSPEDSSIYLCSAGGTDINQPQHFGDGTRLSIL.